The present T cell receptor (beta chain) was sequenced within a study of regulatory dendritic cells for organ transplantation. Study-level information: Day 6 dendritic cell cultures were stimulated with LPS.

Sorted subsets were CFSE-labeled and cultured approximately 5 days with allogeneic dendritic cells. The CDR3 runs to 14 residues. V was clipped by 6 bases and J by 4 bases, with 16 bases between them. Germline assignment: CDR1 SNHLY and CDR2 FYNNEI. Clones were sequenced by immunoSEQ multiplex PCR, and TCRdb holds only the in-frame ones, with some missing. The table lists some 13,000 clones, about 80% of them singletons. Remarks on this clone: Its cognate antigen is unknown.

Sequencing used naive CD4+ T cells from blood cultured with regulatory dendritic cells. Subset denoted: CD45RA+ naive T cells. The chain combines TRBV2 with TRBJ2-7, with D perhaps matching TRBD1 (6 bases). This sequence originates from a human donor in good health. This CDR3 reads CASSATGTLYEQYF. The CDR3 DNA reads TGTGCCAGCAGCGCAACCGGGACACTTTACGAGCAGTACTTC.